This T cell receptor (beta chain) originates from a study of regulatory T cells in long-lasting Graves disease. TCR beta libraries were built with iRepertoire HTBI primers and Arm-PCR of CDR3 regions. TCRdb fed the multiplex PCR reads into MiXCR, producing one record per CDR3 protein. Seen here are 500,000 or so distinct CDR3 sequences, about 16% observed once, and the top ten hold approximately 25%. The time point: newly diagnosed GD, antithyroid drugs for less than 3 months. Construction of the TCR library relied on RNA isolated from PBMCs. The sample also formed part of further work on T cells in Graves' hyperthyroidism and ophthalmopathy. Turning to that study: Blood also held most thyroid clonotypes expanded beyond 0.001.

This clonotype was sampled from a woman aged 40-60 years with Graves disease. Material: peripheral blood mononuclear cells (PBMCs), obtained at new diagnosis, from a patient treated with antithyroid drugs.

The CDR3 sequence: CSARDEVWETQYF. CDR3 in DNA: TGCAGTGCTAGAGATGAAGTTTGGGAGACCCAGTACTTC. The V call is TRBV20-1, the J call TRBJ2-5; D uncertain. V lost 0 bases to trimming and J lost 5 bases, with 10 bases between them. CDR3 length: 13 residues. Germline-derived CDR1 and CDR2 are DFQATT and SNEGSKA (reference sequence).